This record covers a single T cell receptor (beta chain). Antigen: not known. The data originate from a study of T cell responses to AZD1222 COVID-19 vaccine. Broader study findings: Nearly half of the spike-specific TCRs reportedly recognize variant regions that carry no mutations. Following two doses of AZD1222, Spike-specific TCR breadth and depth rose.

Repertoires were generated with immunoSEQ multiplex PCR, while TCRdb's copy carries only in-frame clones and drops some. The table shows 130,000 to 150,000 clones, with just over 90% occurring only once. This CDR3 has 12 amino acids. J lost 5 bases, V lost 10 bases, and 7 bases had no gene match. Germline CDR1 MNHNY, CDR2 SVGAGI (reference sequence). This sequence originates from an adult in good health. The chain is built from TRBV6-6 and TRBJ1-2; the match to TRBD1 covers 7 bases. Source: peripheral blood, taken on day 0 of AZD1222 vaccination. As DNA, the CDR3 is TGTGCCACTACGGGACAGCTTTATGGCTACACCTTC. As protein: CATTGQLYGYTF.